This TCR beta chain was documented in a study of beta chain features in type 1 diabetes. The CDR3 runs to 16 residues. V was shortened by 1 base and J by 6 bases, with 16 bases between the two germline ends. The germline V gene encodes CDR1 SGHTA and CDR2 FQGTGA. Overall study findings and caveats: Within each of all four CD4+ subsets, Type 1 diabetes patients had TCRB CDR3s that were moderately but significantly shorter.

Every single donor gave one heparinised blood draw, and these averaged approximately 110 mL. In regard to this clone: Its antigen is unidentified.

As every portion of the isolated RNA was reverse transcribed, the sequencing read expressed TCRB transcripts. Sequenced by immunoSEQ multiplex PCR; TCRdb stores in-frame clones only, minus some. This table has fewer than 200,000 clones, 10% to 13% appearing once. Input material: central memory CD4+ T cells from blood. This TCR was recovered from a man aged 25 to 45 with type 1 diabetes. The chain has TRBV7-3 and TRBJ2-1; D may be TRBD2 (6 bases). The CDR3 sequence is CASSLNPRESGNEQFF. CDR3 bases: TGTGCCAGCAGCTTAAACCCCCGGGAGTCAGGCAATGAGCAGTTCTTC. The whole variable domain, filled in from reference TRBV7-3 and TRBJ2-1, reads GAGVSQTPSNKVTEKGKYVELRCDPISGHTALYWYRQSLGQGPEFLIYFQGTGAADDSGLPNDRFFAVRPEGSVSTLKIQRTERGDSAVYLCASSLNPRESGNEQFFGPGTRLTVL.